The rows below give T cell receptor beta chains drawn from one sample of a study of blood T cell repertoires in COVID-19. This table comes from immunoSEQ multiplex PCR, and its TCRdb copy is limited to in-frame clones, with some not included. Among about 350,000 clones listed, 80% to 90% were seen once. Sequenced: PBMCs or T cells enriched from blood (not recorded which). These receptors originate from a woman in her 30s who had recovered from COVID-19. The CDR3 runs from the conserved cysteine through the conserved F or W. Fields, in order: CDR3 length, D gene, clone size, J gene, V gene, CDR3 DNA, CDR3 protein. A D gene is named only where the DNA matches it firmly. Size values are once, few and many counts, or a class for expanded clones, and some rows have none.

15 | - | - | TRBJ2-1 | TRBV5-4 | TGTGCCAGCAGCTTGGGACAAAGCTCCTACAATGAGCAGTTCTTC | CASSLGQSSYNEQFF
18 | TRBD2 | - | TRBJ2-1 | TRBV2 | TGTGCCAGCAGTGAACCTCGTATCGGCGGGGGTTCCTACAATGAGCAGTTCTTC | CASSEPRIGGGSYNEQFF
17 | TRBD2 | - | TRBJ2-2 | TRBV7-2 | TGTGCCAGCAGCTTAGGACTAGCGGGGGGAGGGACCGGGGAGCTGTTTTTT | CASSLGLAGGGTGELFF
13 | - | - | TRBJ1-5 | TRBV7-2 | TGTGCCAGCAGCTTCACAGATAATCAGCCCCAGCATTTT | CASSFTDNQPQHF
15 | TRBD2 | once | TRBJ2-7 | TRBV28 | TGTGCCAGCAGTCCGGGGGGAACAGACTCCTACGAGCAGTACTTC | CASSPGGTDSYEQYF
12 | - | - | TRBJ1-1 | TRBV14 | TGTGCCAGCAGCCAAGTTGGGGAGAGGGCTTTCTTT | CASSQVGERAFF
12 | - | - | TRBJ1-2 | TRBV2 | TGTGCCAGCAGTGCAGGGGAGCATGGCTACACCTTC | CASSAGEHGYTF
14 | - | - | TRBJ1-5 | TRBV19 | TGTGCCAGTAGTTATAGGAGGGAAGGACAGCCCCAGCATTTT | CASSYRREGQPQHF
15 | TRBD2 | - | TRBJ2-1 | TRBV9 | TGTGCCAGCAGCGTAGTCAGCGGGGGGGCGAATGAGCAGTTCTTC | CASSVVSGGANEQFF
13 | TRBD1 | - | TRBJ1-6 | TRBV6-4 | TGTGCCAGCCAGGGGGCCTATAATTCACCCCTCCACTTT | CASQGAYNSPLHF
12 | - | - | TRBJ2-5 | TRBV4-3 | TGCGCCAGCAGCCTCGTTGGAGGGACCCAGTACTTC | CASSLVGGTQYF
14 | - | - | TRBJ1-2 | TRBV7-6 | TGTGCCAGCAGCCCCGCAAGTACGGGAAGAGGCTACACCTTC | CASSPASTGRGYTF
14 | - | - | TRBJ2-3 | TRBV6-5 | TGTGCCAGCAGTCGGACTCGGGGCACAGATACGCAGTATTTT | CASSRTRGTDTQYF
11 | - | - | TRBJ2-7 | TRBV2 | TGTGCCGGAGTGAGGGACAACGAGCAGTACTTC | CAGVRDNEQYF
12 | TRBD2 | - | TRBJ2-1 | TRBV30 | TGTGCCTTGGGGCTAGCGGGGGGAGGGCAGTTCTTC | CALGLAGGGQFF
16 | - | - | TRBJ1-5 | TRBV4-1 | TGCGCCAGCAGCCGGTTACAGGGATTTTTAGGTCAGCCCCAGCATTTT | CASSRLQGFLGQPQHF
15 | TRBD1 | - | TRBJ1-3 | TRBV10-2 | TGCGCCAGCAGAGAAACAGGGGAGGCTGGAAACACCATATATTTT | CASRETGEAGNTIYF
15 | TRBD1 | - | TRBJ1-2 | TRBV5-6 | TGTGCCAGCAGCTTGGACCCGGGACAGCCTTATGGCTACACCTTC | CASSLDPGQPYGYTF
16 | TRBD1 | - | TRBJ2-1 | TRBV18 | TGTGCCAGCTCACGAGGACAGGGGCCAACCTACAATGAGCAGTTCTTC | CASSRGQGPTYNEQFF
16 | - | - | TRBJ1-3 | TRBV9 | TGTGCCAGCAGCGTAACGGACACGACATGGGGAAACACCATATATTTT | CASSVTDTTWGNTIYF
16 | TRBD2 | - | TRBJ2-2 | TRBV7-2 | TGTGCCAGCAGCCCTTACCGACTAGCAGCCACCGGGGAGCTGTTTTTT | CASSPYRLAATGELFF
18 | TRBD1 | - | TRBJ2-1 | TRBV15 | TGTGCCACCAGCAGAGATTCCCCGGGACAGGGGAATTACAATGAGCAGTTCTTC | CATSRDSPGQGNYNEQFF
14 | - | - | TRBJ1-5 | TRBV19 | TGTGCCAGTAGTATTAGCGGGGCAGGCCAGCCCCAGCATTTT | CASSISGAGQPQHF
15 | TRBD2 | - | TRBJ2-5 | TRBV7-8 | TGTGCCAGCAGCTTAAGGCTAGCGGGGCAAGAGACCCAGTACTTC | CASSLRLAGQETQYF
14 | TRBD2 | - | TRBJ2-1 | TRBV28 | TGTGCCAGCAGTCCCCCGGGAGGACCGGCTGAGCAGTTCTTC | CASSPPGGPAEQFF
15 | - | once | TRBJ1-2 | TRBV6-5 | TGTGCCAGCACCCAGGCGGGAACCTGGCGTCGTGGCTACACCTTC | CASTQAGTWRRGYTF
11 | - | - | TRBJ1-1 | TRBV7-8 | TGTGCCAGCAGCCCACGGGCTGAAGCTTTCTTT | CASSPRAEAFF
15 | - | few | TRBJ1-5 | TRBV7-9 | TGTGCCAGCAGCAAATCAGGGAATGGCAATCAGCCCCAGCATTTT | CASSKSGNGNQPQHF
13 | - | - | TRBJ2-1 | TRBV27 | TGTGCCACCGGGGGTCCCCAATACAATGAGCAGTTCTTC | CATGGPQYNEQFF
14 | - | - | TRBJ1-1 | TRBV5-1 | TGCGCCAGCAGCTTGACGGCCGGGGGCACTGAAGCTTTCTTT | CASSLTAGGTEAFF
14 | - | - | TRBJ1-5 | TRBV18 | TGTGCCAGCTCGGCCGGGAATCAATATCAGCCCCAGCATTTT | CASSAGNQYQPQHF
12 | - | once | TRBJ2-1 | TRBV5-1 | TGCGCCAGCAGGTTGGGGGCCAATGAGCAGTTCTTC | CASRLGANEQFF
17 | - | once | TRBJ2-3 | TRBV4-1 | TGCGCCAGCAGCCAAGATAATAACAGGGTGAAAGGAGATACGCAGTATTTT | CASSQDNNRVKGDTQYF
13 | - | - | TRBJ1-2 | TRBV5-1 | TGCGCCAGCAGTTCGACAGCAAACTATGGCTACACCTTC | CASSSTANYGYTF
15 | TRBD1 | - | TRBJ1-1 | TRBV29-1 | TGCAGCGCCTCCGGGACAGGGGGCTTGAACACTGAAGCTTTCTTT | CSASGTGGLNTEAFF
13 | - | - | TRBJ1-1 | TRBV7-3 | TGTGCCAGCAGCTTAGTGGCCTTCGGGGAAGCTTTCTTT | CASSLVAFGEAFF
15 | - | - | TRBJ2-1 | TRBV6-5 | TGTGCCAGCGCAGATCAGGGGTGGCCCAACAATGAGCAGTTCTTC | CASADQGWPNNEQFF
18 | - | few | TRBJ2-1 | TRBV5-1 | TGCGCCAGCAGCTTGAGGCGTGGCGGGGACCTCTTAGACAATGAGCAGTTCTTC | CASSLRRGGDLLDNEQFF
13 | - | - | TRBJ2-7 | TRBV3-1/TRBV3-2 | TGTGCCAGCAGCTACCGACTAGCCTACGAGCAGTACTTC | CASSYRLAYEQYF
19 | TRBD2 | - | TRBJ2-1 | TRBV7-9 | TGTGCCAGCAGCCCCCGACTAGCGGGGGGGCCCGAGCCTTACAATGAGCAGTTCTTC | CASSPRLAGGPEPYNEQFF
14 | - | - | TRBJ2-7 | TRBV5-1 | TGCGCCAGCAGCTTGGGCGTCGACAGAGGCGAGCAGTACTTC | CASSLGVDRGEQYF
16 | TRBD1 | - | TRBJ2-5 | TRBV7-2 | TGTGCCAGCAGCTTAGGGGTGGGACAGATAGAAGGGACCCAGTACTTC | CASSLGVGQIEGTQYF